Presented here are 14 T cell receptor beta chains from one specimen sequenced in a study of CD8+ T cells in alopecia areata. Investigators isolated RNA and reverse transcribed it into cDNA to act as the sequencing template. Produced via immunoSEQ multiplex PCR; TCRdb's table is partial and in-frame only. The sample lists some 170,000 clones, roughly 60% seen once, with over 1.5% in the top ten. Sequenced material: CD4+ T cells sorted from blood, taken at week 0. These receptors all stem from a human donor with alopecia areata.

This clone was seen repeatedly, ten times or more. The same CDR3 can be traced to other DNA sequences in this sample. The CDR3 nucleotides are TGTGCCAGCAGCCAAGGGGGGACAGCATATGGCTACACCTTC. Its protein product is CASSQGGTAYGYTF. V and J are TRBV4-2 and TRBJ1-2; 7 bases align to TRBD1. The CDR3 extends over 14 amino acids. Germline CDR1 LGHNA, CDR2 YNFKEQ. The V gene end was trimmed by 1 base and the J gene end by 5 bases; junction bases not matched to a gene: 4.

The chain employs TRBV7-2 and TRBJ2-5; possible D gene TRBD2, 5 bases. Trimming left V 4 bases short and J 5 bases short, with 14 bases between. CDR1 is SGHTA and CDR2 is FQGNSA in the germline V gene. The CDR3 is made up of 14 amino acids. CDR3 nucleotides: TGTGCCAGCAGCTCCGTGGGGAGTTGGGAGACCCAGTACTTC. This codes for CASSSVGSWETQYF. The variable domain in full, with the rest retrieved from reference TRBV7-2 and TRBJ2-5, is GAGVSQSPSNKVTEKGKDVELRCDPISGHTALYWYRQSLGQGLEFLIYFQGNSAPDKSGLPSDRFSAERTGGSVSTLTIQRTQQEDSAVYLCASSSVGSWETQYFGPGTRLLVL.

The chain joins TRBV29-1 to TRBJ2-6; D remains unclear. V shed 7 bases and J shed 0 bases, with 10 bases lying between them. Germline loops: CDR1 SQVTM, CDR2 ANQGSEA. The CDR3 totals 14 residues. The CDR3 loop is CSARVNSGANVLTF. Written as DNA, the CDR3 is TGCAGCGCTCGGGTAAACTCTGGGGCCAACGTCCTGACTTTC.

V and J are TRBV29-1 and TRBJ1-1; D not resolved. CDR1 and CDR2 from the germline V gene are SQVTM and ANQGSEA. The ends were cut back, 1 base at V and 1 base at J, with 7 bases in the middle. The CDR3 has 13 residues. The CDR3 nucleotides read TGCAGCGTTGAAGTGAAGAAGAACACTGAAGCTTTCTTT. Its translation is CSVEVKKNTEAFF.

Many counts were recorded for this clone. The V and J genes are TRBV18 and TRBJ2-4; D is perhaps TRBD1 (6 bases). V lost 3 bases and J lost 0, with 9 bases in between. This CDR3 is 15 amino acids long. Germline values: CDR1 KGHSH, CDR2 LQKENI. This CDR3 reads CASSPRGPAKNIQYF. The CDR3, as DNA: TGTGCCAGCTCACCCAGGGGTCCAGCCAAAAACATTCAGTACTTC.

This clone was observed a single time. The CDR3 loop reads CSVERGVDYGYTF. CDR3 in DNA: TGCAGCGTTGAAAGGGGAGTCGACTATGGCTACACCTTC. The rearrangement joins TRBV29-1 to TRBJ1-2; weak D call: TRBD1 (5 bases). In germline, CDR1 is SQVTM, CDR2 ANQGSEA. This CDR3 is built from 13 residues. V lost 2 bases to trimming and J lost 3 bases, with 10 bases between them. Combining the CDR3 with reference TRBV29-1 and TRBJ1-2 gives the whole variable domain SAVISQKPSRDICQRGTSLTIQCQVDSQVTMMFWYRQQPGQSLTLIATANQGSEATYESGFVIDKFPISRPNLTFSTLTVSNMSPEDSSIYLCSVERGVDYGYTFGSGTRLTVV.

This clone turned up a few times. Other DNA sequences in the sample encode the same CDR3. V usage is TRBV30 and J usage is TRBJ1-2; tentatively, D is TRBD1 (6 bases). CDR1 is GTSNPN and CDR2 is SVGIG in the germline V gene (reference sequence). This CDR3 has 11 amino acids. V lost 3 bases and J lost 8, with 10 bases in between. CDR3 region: CAWSGGGGYTF. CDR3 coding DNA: TGTGCCTGGAGCGGTGGGGGCGGCTACACCTTC.

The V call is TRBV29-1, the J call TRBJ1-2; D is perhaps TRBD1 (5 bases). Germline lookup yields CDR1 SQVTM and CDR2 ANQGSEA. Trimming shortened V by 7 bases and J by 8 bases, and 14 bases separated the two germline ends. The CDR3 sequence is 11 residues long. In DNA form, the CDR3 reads TGCAGCGCGGAGGGGCTCGACGGCTACACCTTC. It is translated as CSAEGLDGYTF.

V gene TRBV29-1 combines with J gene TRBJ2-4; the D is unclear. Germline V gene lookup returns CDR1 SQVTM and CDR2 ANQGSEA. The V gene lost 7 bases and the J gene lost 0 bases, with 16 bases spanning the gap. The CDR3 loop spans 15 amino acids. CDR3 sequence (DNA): TGCAGCGCCCAGGACGGGCTACTAGCCAAAAACATTCAGTACTTC. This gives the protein CSAQDGLLAKNIQYF.

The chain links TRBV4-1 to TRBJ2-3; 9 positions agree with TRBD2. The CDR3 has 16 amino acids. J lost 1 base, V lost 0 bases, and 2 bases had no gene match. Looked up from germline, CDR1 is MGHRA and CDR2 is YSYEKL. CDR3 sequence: CASSQELAGGTDTQYF. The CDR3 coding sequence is TGCGCCAGCAGCCAAGAACTAGCGGGTGGCACAGATACGCAGTATTTT.

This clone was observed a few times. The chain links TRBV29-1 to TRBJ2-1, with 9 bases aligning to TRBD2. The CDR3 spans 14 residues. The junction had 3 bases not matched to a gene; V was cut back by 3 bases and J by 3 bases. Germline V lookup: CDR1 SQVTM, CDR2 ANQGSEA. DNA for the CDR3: TGCAGCGTTGACCCTAGCGGGGTCTACAATGAGCAGTTCTTC. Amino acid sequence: CSVDPSGVYNEQFF.

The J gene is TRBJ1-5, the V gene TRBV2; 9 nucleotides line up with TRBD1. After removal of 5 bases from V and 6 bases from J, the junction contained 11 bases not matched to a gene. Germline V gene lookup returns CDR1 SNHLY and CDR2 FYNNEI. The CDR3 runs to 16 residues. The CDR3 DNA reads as TGTGCCAGCAGTCCACCTGGGACAGGGACCGGTCAGCCCCAGCATTTT. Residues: CASSPPGTGTGQPQHF.

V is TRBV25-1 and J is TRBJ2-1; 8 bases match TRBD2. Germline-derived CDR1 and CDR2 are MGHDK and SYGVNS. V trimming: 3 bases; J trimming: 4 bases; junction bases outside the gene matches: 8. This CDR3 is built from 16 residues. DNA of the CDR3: TGTGCCAGCAGTGAGGACGGCGGGGGGTCATACAATGAGCAGTTCTTC. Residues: CASSEDGGGSYNEQFF.

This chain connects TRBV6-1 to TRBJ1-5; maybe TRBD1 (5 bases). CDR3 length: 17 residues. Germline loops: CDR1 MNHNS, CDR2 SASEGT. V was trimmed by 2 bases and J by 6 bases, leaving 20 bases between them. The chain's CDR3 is CASSEQGRDPISQPQHF. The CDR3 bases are TGTGCCAGCAGTGAACAGGGCAGGGACCCCATCAGTCAGCCCCAGCATTTT.